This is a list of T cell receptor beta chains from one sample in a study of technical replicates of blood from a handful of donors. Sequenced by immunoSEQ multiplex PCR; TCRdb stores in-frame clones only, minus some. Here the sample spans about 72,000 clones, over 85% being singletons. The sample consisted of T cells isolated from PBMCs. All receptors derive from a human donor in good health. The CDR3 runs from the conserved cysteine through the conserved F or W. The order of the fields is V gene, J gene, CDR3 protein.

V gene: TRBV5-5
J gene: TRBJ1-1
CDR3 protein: CASSLEPGMNTEAFF

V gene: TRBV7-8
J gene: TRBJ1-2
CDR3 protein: CASSPHGQGRDGYTF

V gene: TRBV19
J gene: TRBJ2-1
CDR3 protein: CASSPSPSGSSYEQFF

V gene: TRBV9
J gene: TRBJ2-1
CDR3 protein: CASSVGRWGRNNNEQFF

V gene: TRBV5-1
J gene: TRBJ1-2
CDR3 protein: CATRDNEDGYTF

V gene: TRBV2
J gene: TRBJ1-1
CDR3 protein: CASILQGNTEAFF

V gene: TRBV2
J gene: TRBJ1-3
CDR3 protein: CASTTGEGNTIYF

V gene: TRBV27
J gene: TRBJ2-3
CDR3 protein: CASSLDGITDTQYF

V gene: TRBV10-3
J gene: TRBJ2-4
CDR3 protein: CAISAVLADIQYF

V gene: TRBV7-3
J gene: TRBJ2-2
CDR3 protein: CASRLGTSNTGELFF

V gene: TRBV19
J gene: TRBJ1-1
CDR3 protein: CASSPPGPGMNTEAFF

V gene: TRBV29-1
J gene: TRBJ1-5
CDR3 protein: CSVGQSSYQPQHF

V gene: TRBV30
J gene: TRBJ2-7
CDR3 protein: CALLRDTGYEQYF

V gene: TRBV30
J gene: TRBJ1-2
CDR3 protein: CAWSRAGNGYTF

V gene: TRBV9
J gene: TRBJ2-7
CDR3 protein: CASSDRMTSYEQYF

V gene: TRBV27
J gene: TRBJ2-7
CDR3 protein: CASSEWALGEQYF

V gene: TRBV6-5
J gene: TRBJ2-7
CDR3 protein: CASSFSPGRGTYEQYF

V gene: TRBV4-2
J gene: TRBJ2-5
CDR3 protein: CASSQGRAQETQYF

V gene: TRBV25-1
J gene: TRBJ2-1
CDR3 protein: CASSVNGILAGGNEQFF

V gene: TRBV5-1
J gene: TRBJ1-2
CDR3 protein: CASSLGLFQGYGYTF

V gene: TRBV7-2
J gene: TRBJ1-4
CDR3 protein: CASSFRGRGEKLFF

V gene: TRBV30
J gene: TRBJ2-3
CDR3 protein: CAWMADYTDTQYF

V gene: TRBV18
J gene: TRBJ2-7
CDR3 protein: CASSPISAGDRVF

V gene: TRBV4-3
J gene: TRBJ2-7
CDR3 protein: CASSQRGSSYEQYF

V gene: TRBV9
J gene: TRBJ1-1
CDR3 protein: CASSYRVNTEAFF

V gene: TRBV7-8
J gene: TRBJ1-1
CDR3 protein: CASSLTGGNTEAFF

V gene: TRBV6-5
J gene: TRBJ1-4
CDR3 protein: CASRDTGGHEKLFF

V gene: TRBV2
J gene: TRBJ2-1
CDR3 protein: CASSGTLYNEQFF

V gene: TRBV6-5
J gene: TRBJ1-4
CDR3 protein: CASSYSVEDSVEKLFF

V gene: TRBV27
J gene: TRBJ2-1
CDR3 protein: CASDKGREVGNEQFF

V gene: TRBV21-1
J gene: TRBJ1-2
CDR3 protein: CASSKAPDRAGGYTF

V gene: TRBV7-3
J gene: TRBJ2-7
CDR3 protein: CASSLEAGGAYEQYF

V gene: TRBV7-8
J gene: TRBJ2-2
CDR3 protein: CASSTSGNPPGELFF

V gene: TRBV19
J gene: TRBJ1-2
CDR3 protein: CASSQQGTNYGYTF

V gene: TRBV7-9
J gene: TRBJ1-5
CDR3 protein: CASSLVGTGHQPQHF

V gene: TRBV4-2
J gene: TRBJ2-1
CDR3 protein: CASSLSGLNNEQFF

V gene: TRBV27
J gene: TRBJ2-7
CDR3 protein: CASGTTEHYEQYF